This entry describes one T cell receptor beta chain. Its matching antigen is unknown. The sample belongs to a study of T-cell memory formation after mild COVID-19. The V gene's germline CDR1 is SQVTM and CDR2 ANQGSEA. Trimming removed 7 bases from V and 5 bases from J, with 18 bases in between. CDR3 length: 13 residues. MiXCR, run by TCRdb on the 5' RACE reads, gives a single entry per CDR3 protein. The table lists 540,000 or so distinct CDR3 sequences, around 20% of them singletons, with about an eighth in the top ten. Notes on the study in general: Contracting CD4+ clones sat mainly in CM and EM; CD8+ in EMRA.

The V gene is TRBV29-1, the J gene TRBJ2-7; the D gene is possibly TRBD1 (5 bases). The receptor comes from an adult woman who had mild COVID-19 (a few samples of this study predate the infection). Cell type and time point are not known. The material sequenced was PBMCs or a T cell subset sorted from them (not recorded which). In DNA form, the CDR3 reads TGCAGCGCCAGACCCGGACAAGCCCACGAGCAGTACTTC. Translated, it gives CSARPGQAHEQYF.